These T cell receptor beta chains were read from a single sample in a study of blood T cell repertoires in COVID-19. The repertoire was sequenced with immunoSEQ multiplex PCR; TCRdb's copy has only in-frame clones and lacks some. This sample has roughly 160,000 clones, with around 90% found just once. Sequenced input: peripheral blood. These receptor sequences come from a woman of 80 years or more with COVID-19, enrolled during active disease. The CDR3 runs from the conserved cysteine through the conserved F or W. The D gene is left open where the match is weak. Size is omitted from some rows. Given values are once, few, many or a class for expanded clones.

j_call clone_size v_call d_call cdr3_nt cdr3_aa
TRBJ1-3 NA TRBV6-5 NA TGTGCCAGCAGTAATAACAGGGATGTAGGAAACACCATATATTTT CASSNNRDVGNTIYF
TRBJ1-1 once TRBV28 NA TGTGCCAGCAGTTCGGGGAACACTGAAGCTTTCTTT CASSSGNTEAFF
TRBJ1-5 NA TRBV10-3 NA TGTGCCATCAGTGAAATTGGAGGGACGACGGAGCCCCAGCATTTT CAISEIGGTTEPQHF
TRBJ1-3 NA TRBV7-2 TRBD1 TGTGCCAGCAGCTTAGACCCGACAGGGTCTGGAAACACCATATATTTT CASSLDPTGSGNTIYF
TRBJ1-2 NA TRBV28 NA TGTGCCAGCAGTTTTGCCAGGTATTATGGCTACACCTTC CASSFARYYGYTF
TRBJ1-2 NA TRBV11-2 TRBD1 TGTGCCAGCAGCTTAAGGGGGCTTGGCTACACCTTC CASSLRGLGYTF
TRBJ1-5 NA TRBV28 NA TGTGCCATTACCCAAGGCGGGGTCAATCAGCCCCAGCATTTT CAITQGGVNQPQHF
TRBJ1-1 NA TRBV6-5 TRBD1 TGTGCCAGCAGGGGGACAGGGCCGAACACTGAAGCTTTCTTT CASRGTGPNTEAFF
TRBJ1-4 NA TRBV7-6 TRBD1 TGTGCCAGCACCACTGGAGGCAGGGGGAGTGAAAAACTGTTTTTT CASTTGGRGSEKLFF
TRBJ2-6 NA TRBV19 NA TGTGCCAGTAGTATACCCCCGGGCAGGGCAGGTACTGGGGCCAACGTCCTGACTTTC CASSIPPGRAGTGANVLTF
TRBJ2-7 NA TRBV5-1 NA TGCGCCAGCAGCTTGGACAATACCTACGAGCAGTACTTC CASSLDNTYEQYF
TRBJ2-7 NA TRBV4-1 TRBD2 TGCGCCAGCAGCCAAGCACCCGGGACTAGCGTCTACGAGCAGTACTTC CASSQAPGTSVYEQYF
TRBJ2-4 NA TRBV28 TRBD1 TGTGCCAGCAGCCAAACCGGGACAGGGAATACAGCCAAAAACATTCAGTACTTC CASSQTGTGNTAKNIQYF
TRBJ2-2 once TRBV9 NA TGTGCCAGCAGCGTCTCTACCCTGAACACCGGGGAGCTGTTTTTT CASSVSTLNTGELFF
TRBJ1-1 NA TRBV4-1 NA TGCGCCAGCAGCCAACTTATCCCCAGGGAGAACACTGAAGCTTTCTTT CASSQLIPRENTEAFF
TRBJ1-1 NA TRBV5-1 TRBD1 TGCGCCAGCAGGGATCCAGGGGGCAGGGGGACTGAAGCTTTCTTT CASRDPGGRGTEAFF
TRBJ1-6 once TRBV9 NA TGTGCCAGCAGCCCGGGGGGCGTATCCGATTCACCCCTCCACTTT CASSPGGVSDSPLHF
TRBJ1-4 NA TRBV2 NA TGTGCCAGCAGCAAGAGGCAGGGTGAAAAACTGTTTTTT CASSKRQGEKLFF
TRBJ1-1 NA TRBV7-8 TRBD1 TGTGCCAGCAGCGGGCGACAGGGTTTCACTGAAGCTTTCTTT CASSGRQGFTEAFF
TRBJ2-1 NA TRBV9 NA TGTGCCAGCAGCGTAGGCGGGGCCCCCTCTATATACAATGAGCAGTTCTTC CASSVGGAPSIYNEQFF
TRBJ2-7 NA TRBV28 NA TGTGCCAGCAGTTTAGTCGGTCTCTCCTACGAGCAGTACTTC CASSLVGLSYEQYF
TRBJ2-7 NA TRBV6-6 TRBD2 TGTGCCAGCAGTTATATTAGCGGGAGGGGAGGGGAGCAGTACTTC CASSYISGRGGEQYF
TRBJ1-3 NA TRBV7-8 NA TGTGCCAGCAGGACCGGGACAACGGGAAACACCATATATTTT CASRTGTTGNTIYF
TRBJ1-3 NA TRBV5-5 NA TGTGCCAGCAGCCCGGAGGGTTCCTTCTCTGGAAACACCATATATTTT CASSPEGSFSGNTIYF
TRBJ1-1 NA TRBV3-1/TRBV3-2 NA TGTGCCAGCAACCTTACTAGTCCGATGAACACTGAAGCTTTCTTT CASNLTSPMNTEAFF
TRBJ2-7 NA TRBV6-2/TRBV6-3 TRBD2 TGTGCCAGCAGTTACAAGCGCGGGAGCGCTTCCTACGAGCAGTACTTC CASSYKRGSASYEQYF
TRBJ1-2 NA TRBV12-3/TRBV12-4 NA TGTGCCAGCAGTCTGGCGAGCGATGGCTACACCTTC CASSLASDGYTF
TRBJ2-3 NA TRBV28 TRBD2 TGTGCCAGCATCCCCCTAGCGGGAGGGAGGACAGATACGCAGTATTTT CASIPLAGGRTDTQYF
TRBJ1-4 once TRBV5-1 NA TGCGCCAGCAGCTTGGATGGACAGTCTACAACTAATGAAAAACTGTTTTTT CASSLDGQSTTNEKLFF
TRBJ1-2 NA TRBV28 NA TGTGCCAGCAGTTTGGAGGGGACGTGGGACCCACAGGGCTACACCTTC CASSLEGTWDPQGYTF
TRBJ2-7 NA TRBV5-6 NA TGTGCCAGCGGGAGGTTCCCCCCCTACGAGCAGTACTTC CASGRFPPYEQYF
TRBJ1-1 NA TRBV7-3 NA TGTGCCAGCAGCCCCCAGGCTAACACTGAAGCTTTCTTT CASSPQANTEAFF
TRBJ2-7 NA TRBV5-1 NA TGCGCCAGCAGCGCAGACAGGCTCCAGCAGTACTTC CASSADRLQQYF
TRBJ2-7 NA TRBV5-1 TRBD1 TGCGCCAGCAGCCCCTCCGGGACAGGGGCAACCAACGAGCAGTACTTC CASSPSGTGATNEQYF
TRBJ1-2 NA TRBV27 TRBD1 TGTGCCAGCAGTATACGACAGGGTAGCTATGGCTACACCTTC CASSIRQGSYGYTF
TRBJ2-7 NA TRBV10-3 NA TGTGCCATCAGTGAGTCGAACGGGAACAGCTACGAGCAGTACTTC CAISESNGNSYEQYF
TRBJ2-1 NA TRBV6-5 TRBD1 TGTGCCAGCAGAAAACAGGGGGCGCGCGGAAATGAGCAGTTCTTC CASRKQGARGNEQFF
TRBJ2-7 NA TRBV19 TRBD2 TGTGCCAGTAAGAAGCGGGAGGGCTTCGATCAGTACTTC CASKKREGFDQYF
TRBJ1-5 NA TRBV6-2/TRBV6-3 NA TGTGCCAGCAGTTCACAGGGAAACATTCAGCCCCAGCATTTT CASSSQGNIQPQHF
TRBJ2-3 NA TRBV5-4 TRBD2 TGTGCCAGCAGCTCCTTTGCGGGAGGAGGTACAGATACGCAGTATTTT CASSSFAGGGTDTQYF
TRBJ1-1 NA TRBV6-2/TRBV6-3 NA TGTGCCAGCAGTTACTCCCTGACAGTGAACACTGAAGCTTTCTTT CASSYSLTVNTEAFF
TRBJ2-7 few TRBV9 NA TGTGCCAGCTCACAGGAGGGGAAAGAGCAGTACTTC CASSQEGKEQYF
TRBJ1-2 once TRBV5-1 NA TGCGCCAGCAGCCCGGACGGGGAAGGCTACACCTTC CASSPDGEGYTF
TRBJ2-2 NA TRBV18 NA TGTGCCAGCTCACCTCAGGGATCCACCGGGGAGCTGTTTTTT CASSPQGSTGELFF
TRBJ1-1 NA TRBV3-1/TRBV3-2 NA TGTGCCAGCAGCCAAGAAGGGGGGAACACTGAAGCTTTCTTT CASSQEGGNTEAFF
TRBJ1-5 NA TRBV4-1 NA TGCGCCAGCAGCCAGGACCGGGACGGGAGTCAGCCCCAGCATTTT CASSQDRDGSQPQHF